This T cell receptor beta chain was retrieved from a study of human T cells and chemical hapten exposure. Overall study: Diphenylcyclopropenone was applied weekly to patients' scalps across the approximately 24-week study. Study observations and caveats: Significantly more large CDR3 similarity clusters were formed by expanded TCRs than by controls.

Per the germline V gene, CDR1 is DFQATT and CDR2 is SNEGSKA (reference sequence). Trimming shortened V by 6 bases and J by 10 bases, and 13 bases separated the two germline ends. The CDR3 loop spans 11 amino acids. MiXCR was run by TCRdb on the RACE reads, yielding one entry per CDR3 protein. The sample lists approximately 350,000 distinct CDR3 sequences, approximately 6.3% occurring once. This clonotype has just a few counts. The antigen is undetermined. As to time point: patch test 1, 2 weeks after DPC sensitization. Treatment meaning: therapeutic diphenylcyclopropenone sensitization with weekly scalp DPC. Each donor was an alopecia patient between 18 and 70 years of age who qualified for DPC.

The sample in question was whole blood, obtained in connection with sensitization to the hapten diphenylcyclopropenone (DPC). V usage is TRBV20-1 and J usage is TRBJ1-3; tentatively, D is TRBD1 (5 bases). The receptor comes from a woman younger than 35 with alopecia areata. Some clones in this sample may be carry-over from other donors' samples. The CDR3 region has the DNA TGCAGTGCCACCCCAAACAGGACCATATATTTT. Amino acids: CSATPNRTIYF.